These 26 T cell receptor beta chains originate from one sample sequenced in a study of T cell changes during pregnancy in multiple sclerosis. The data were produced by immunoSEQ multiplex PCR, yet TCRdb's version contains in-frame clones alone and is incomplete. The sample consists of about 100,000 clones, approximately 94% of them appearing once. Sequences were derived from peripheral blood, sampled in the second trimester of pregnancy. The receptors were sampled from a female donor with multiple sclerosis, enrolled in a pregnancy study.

For the CDR3, the DNA is TGTGCCAGTAGGCGATCGGGGGGAAACTATGGCTACACCTTC. Translated: CASRRSGGNYGYTF. V usage is TRBV19 and J usage is TRBJ1-2; TRBD1 is a possible D gene (5 bases). The germline gives CDR1 LNHDA, CDR2 SQIVND (reference sequence). The V and J ends lost 6 bases and 2 bases respectively, with 13 bases between them. This CDR3 comprises 14 residues. Combining the CDR3 with reference TRBV19 and TRBJ1-2 gives the whole variable domain DGGITQSPKYLFRKEGQNVTLSCEQNLNHDAMYWYRQDPGQGLRLIYYSQIVNDFQKGDIAEGYSVSREKKESFPLTVTSAQKNPTAFYLCASRRSGGNYGYTFGSGTRLTVV.

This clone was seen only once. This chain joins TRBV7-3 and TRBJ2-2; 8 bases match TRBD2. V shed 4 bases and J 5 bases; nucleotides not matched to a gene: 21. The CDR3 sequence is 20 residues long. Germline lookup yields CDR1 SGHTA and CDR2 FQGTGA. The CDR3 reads CASSSAPPLTAAGATGELFF. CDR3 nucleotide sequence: TGTGCCAGCAGCTCAGCTCCACCCCTGACCGCAGCGGGAGCTACCGGGGAGCTGTTTTTT.

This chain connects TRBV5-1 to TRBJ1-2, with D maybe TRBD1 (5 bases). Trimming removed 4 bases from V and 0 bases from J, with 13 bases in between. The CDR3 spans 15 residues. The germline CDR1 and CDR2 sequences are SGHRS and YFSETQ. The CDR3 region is CASSLGLRANYGYTF. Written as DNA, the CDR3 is TGCGCCAGCAGCCTGGGACTGAGAGCTAACTATGGCTACACCTTC. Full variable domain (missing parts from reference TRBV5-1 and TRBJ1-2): KAGVTQTPRYLIKTRGQQVTLSCSPISGHRSVSWYQQTPGQGLQFLFEYFSETQRNKGNFPGRFSGRQFSNSRSEMNVSTLELGDSALYLCASSLGLRANYGYTFGSGTRLTVV.

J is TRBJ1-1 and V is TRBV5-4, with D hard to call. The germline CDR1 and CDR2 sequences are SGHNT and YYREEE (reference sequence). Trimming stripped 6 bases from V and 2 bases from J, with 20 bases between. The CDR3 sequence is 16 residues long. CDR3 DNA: TGTGCCAGCAAAAAGGAACCCGTGACGACAAACACTGAAGCTTTCTTT. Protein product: CASKKEPVTTNTEAFF. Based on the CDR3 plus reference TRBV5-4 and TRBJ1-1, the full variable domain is ETGVTQSPTHLIKTRGQQVTLRCSSQSGHNTVSWYQQALGQGPQFIFQYYREEENGRGNFPPRFSGLQFPNYSSELNVNALELDDSALYLCASKKEPVTTNTEAFFGQGTRLTVV.

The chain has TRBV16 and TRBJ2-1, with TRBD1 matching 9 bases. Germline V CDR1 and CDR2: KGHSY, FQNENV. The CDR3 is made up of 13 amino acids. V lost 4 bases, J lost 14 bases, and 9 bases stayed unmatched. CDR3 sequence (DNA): TGTGCCAGCAGCCGGACCGGGGGGACAGGGAAGTTCTTC. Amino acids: CASSRTGGTGKFF.

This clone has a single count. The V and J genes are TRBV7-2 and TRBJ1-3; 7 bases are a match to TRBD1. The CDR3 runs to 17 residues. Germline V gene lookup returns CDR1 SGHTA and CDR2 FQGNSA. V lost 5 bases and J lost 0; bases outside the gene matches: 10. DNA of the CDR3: TGTGCCAGCAGCGGACTCCGTGGGACAGTCTCTGGAAACACCATATATTTT. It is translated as CASSGLRGTVSGNTIYF.

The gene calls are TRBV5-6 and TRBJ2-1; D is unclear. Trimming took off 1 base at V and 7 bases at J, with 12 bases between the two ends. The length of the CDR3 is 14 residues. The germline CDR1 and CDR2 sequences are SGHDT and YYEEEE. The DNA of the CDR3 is TGTGCCAGCAGCTTGAATCATGGCGGAAATGAGCAGTTCTTC. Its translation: CASSLNHGGNEQFF. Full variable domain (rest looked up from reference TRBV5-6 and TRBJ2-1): DAGVTQSPTHLIKTRGQQVTLRCSPKSGHDTVSWYQQALGQGPQFIFQYYEEEERQRGNFPDRFSGHQFPNYSSELNVNALLLGDSALYLCASSLNHGGNEQFFGPGTRLTVL.

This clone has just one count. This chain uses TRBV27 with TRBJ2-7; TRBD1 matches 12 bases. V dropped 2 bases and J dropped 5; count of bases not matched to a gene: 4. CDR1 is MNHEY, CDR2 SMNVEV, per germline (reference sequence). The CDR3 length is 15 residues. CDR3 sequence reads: CASSLGTGGADEQYF. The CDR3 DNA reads TGTGCCAGCAGTTTAGGGACAGGGGGCGCGGACGAGCAGTACTTC.

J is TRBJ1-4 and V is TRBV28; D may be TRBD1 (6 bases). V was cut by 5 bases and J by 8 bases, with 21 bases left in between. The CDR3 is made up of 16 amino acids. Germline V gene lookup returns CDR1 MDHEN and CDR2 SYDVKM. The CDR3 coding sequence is TGTGCCAGCAGTCCCAACCGACCGACAGGTGGGGAAAAACTGTTTTTT. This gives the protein CASSPNRPTGGEKLFF.

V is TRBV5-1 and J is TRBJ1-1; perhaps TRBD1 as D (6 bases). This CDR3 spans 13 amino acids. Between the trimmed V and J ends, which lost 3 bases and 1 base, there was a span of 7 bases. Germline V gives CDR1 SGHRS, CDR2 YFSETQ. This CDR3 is CASSWTANTEAFF. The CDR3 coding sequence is TGCGCCAGCAGCTGGACAGCGAACACTGAAGCTTTCTTT.

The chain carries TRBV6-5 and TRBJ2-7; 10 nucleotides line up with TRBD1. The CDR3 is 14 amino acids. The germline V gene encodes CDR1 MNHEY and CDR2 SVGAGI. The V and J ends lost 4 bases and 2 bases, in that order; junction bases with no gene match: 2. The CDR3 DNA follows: TGTGCCAGCAGTTCGGACAGGGGGACCTACGAGCAGTACTTC. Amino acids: CASSSDRGTYEQYF.

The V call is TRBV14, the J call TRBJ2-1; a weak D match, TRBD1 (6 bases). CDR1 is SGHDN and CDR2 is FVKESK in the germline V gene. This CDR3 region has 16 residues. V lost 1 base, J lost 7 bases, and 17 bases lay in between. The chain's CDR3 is CASSQAGGQIANEQFF. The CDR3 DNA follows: TGTGCCAGCAGCCAAGCCGGAGGACAGATAGCTAATGAGCAGTTCTTC.

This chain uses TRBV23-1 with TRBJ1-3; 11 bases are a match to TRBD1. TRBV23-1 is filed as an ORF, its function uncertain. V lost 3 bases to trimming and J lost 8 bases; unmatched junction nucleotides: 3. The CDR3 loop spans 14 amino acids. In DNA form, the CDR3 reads TGCGCCAGCAGTCATAGGGACAGGGGGGACACCATATATTTT. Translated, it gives CASSHRDRGDTIYF.

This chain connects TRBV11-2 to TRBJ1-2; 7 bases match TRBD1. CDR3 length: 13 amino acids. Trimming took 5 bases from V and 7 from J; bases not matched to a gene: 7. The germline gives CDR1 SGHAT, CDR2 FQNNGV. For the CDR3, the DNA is TGTGCCAGCAGCCCGACAGGGATGGCTGGCTACACCTTC. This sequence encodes CASSPTGMAGYTF.

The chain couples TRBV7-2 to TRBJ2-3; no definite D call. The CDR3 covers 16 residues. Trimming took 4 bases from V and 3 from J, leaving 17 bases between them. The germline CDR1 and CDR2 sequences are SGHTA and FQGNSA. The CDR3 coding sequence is TGTGCCAGCAGCTCAACCCCTACAGAAGTAACAGATACGCAGTATTTT. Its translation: CASSSTPTEVTDTQYF.

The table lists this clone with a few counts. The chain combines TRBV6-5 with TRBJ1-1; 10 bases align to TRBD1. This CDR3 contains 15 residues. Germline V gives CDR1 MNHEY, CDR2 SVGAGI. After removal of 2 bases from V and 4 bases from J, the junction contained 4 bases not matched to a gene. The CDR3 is CASSYQDRGGTEAFF. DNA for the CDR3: TGTGCCAGCAGTTACCAGGACAGGGGGGGCACTGAAGCTTTCTTT.

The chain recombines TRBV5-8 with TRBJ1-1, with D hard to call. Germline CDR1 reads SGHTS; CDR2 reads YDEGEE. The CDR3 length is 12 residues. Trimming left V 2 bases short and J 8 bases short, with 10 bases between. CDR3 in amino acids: CASSFSELEAFF. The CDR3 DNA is TGTGCCAGCAGCTTTTCCGAGTTAGAAGCTTTCTTT.

CDR3 coding DNA: TGTGCCGCGACCTCAGGGGGAGCCACAGATACGCAGTATTTT. Protein: CAATSGGATDTQYF. The J gene is TRBJ2-3, the V gene TRBV7-9, with 7 positions matching TRBD1. Per the germline V gene, CDR1 is SEHNR and CDR2 is FQNEAQ (reference sequence). The CDR3 runs 14 residues. V lost 11 bases to trimming and J lost 2 bases; unmatched junction nucleotides: 10.

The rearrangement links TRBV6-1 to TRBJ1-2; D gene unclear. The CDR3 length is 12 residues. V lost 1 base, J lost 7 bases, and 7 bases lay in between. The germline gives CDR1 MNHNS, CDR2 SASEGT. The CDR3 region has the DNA TGTGCCAGCAGTGAAGGGGTAGCTGGCTACACCTTC. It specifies CASSEGVAGYTF.

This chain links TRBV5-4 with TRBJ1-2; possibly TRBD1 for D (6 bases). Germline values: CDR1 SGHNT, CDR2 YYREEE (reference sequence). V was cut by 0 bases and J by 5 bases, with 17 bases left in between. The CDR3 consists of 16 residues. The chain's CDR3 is CASSLEGGRTAYGYTF. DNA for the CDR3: TGTGCCAGCAGCTTGGAGGGGGGGCGGACCGCATATGGCTACACCTTC.

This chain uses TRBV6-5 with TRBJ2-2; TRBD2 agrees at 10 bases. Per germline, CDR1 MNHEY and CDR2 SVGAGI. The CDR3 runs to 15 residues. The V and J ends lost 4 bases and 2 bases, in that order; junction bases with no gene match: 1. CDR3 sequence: CASSSLAGNTGELFF. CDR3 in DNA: TGTGCCAGCAGTTCACTAGCGGGAAACACCGGGGAGCTGTTTTTT.

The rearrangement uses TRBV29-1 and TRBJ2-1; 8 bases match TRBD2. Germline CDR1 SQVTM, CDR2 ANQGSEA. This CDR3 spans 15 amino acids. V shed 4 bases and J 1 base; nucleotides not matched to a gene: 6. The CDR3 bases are TGCAGCGTTGGTCCACGGGGGGGGTCCTACAATGAGCAGTTCTTC. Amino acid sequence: CSVGPRGGSYNEQFF.

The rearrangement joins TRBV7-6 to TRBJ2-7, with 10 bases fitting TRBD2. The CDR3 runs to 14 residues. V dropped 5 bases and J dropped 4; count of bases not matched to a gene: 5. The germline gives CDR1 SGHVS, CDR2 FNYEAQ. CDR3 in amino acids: CASSPQAGGYEQYF. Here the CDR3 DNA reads TGTGCCAGCAGCCCCCAAGCGGGAGGGTACGAGCAGTACTTC.

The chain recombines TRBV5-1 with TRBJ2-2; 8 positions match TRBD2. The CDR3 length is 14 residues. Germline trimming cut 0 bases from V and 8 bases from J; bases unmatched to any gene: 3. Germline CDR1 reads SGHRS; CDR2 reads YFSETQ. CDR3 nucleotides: TGCGCCAGCAGCTTGGAGCGGGGGCTGGGGGAGCTGTTTTTT. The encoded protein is CASSLERGLGELFF.

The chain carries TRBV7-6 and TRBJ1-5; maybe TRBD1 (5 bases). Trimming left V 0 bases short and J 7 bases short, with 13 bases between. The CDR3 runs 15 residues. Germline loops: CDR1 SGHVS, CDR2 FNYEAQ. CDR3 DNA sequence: TGTGCCAGCAGCTTAGCGAAGGGGAATTACCAGCCCCAGCATTTT. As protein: CASSLAKGNYQPQHF.

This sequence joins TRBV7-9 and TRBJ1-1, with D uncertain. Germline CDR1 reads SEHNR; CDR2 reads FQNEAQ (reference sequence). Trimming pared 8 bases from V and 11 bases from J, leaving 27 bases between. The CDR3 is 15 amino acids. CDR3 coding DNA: TGTGCCAGCGAGGGTGGGAGCTGGGAACAGTCGGTGGCTTTCTTT. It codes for CASEGGSWEQSVAFF.